Below are 10 T cell receptor beta chains sequenced from a single sample in a study of OX40 agonist ivuxolimab in advanced cancers. Library preparation used the immunoSEQ multiplex PCR assay. TCRdb retrieved this table from immuneACCESS and kept in-frame rearrangements only. Not all clones are present; in checked studies, unresolved V genes account for under half, and no reason is known for the remainder. The sample profile shows over 55,000 clones; around 80% of them were found once. The biggest ten clones account for around 1.5% of the sample. Sequencing used CD4+ or CD8+ T cells sorted from blood, obtained in a trial of the OX40 agonist ivuxolimab. The receptors were gathered from an adult with an advanced solid tumor such as melanoma, head and neck, liver or kidney cancer.

This clone came up a few times. The gene calls are TRBV28 and TRBJ2-7; 8 bases agree with TRBD1. Germline loops: CDR1 MDHEN, CDR2 SYDVKM. CDR3 size: 13 residues. V was clipped by 6 bases and J by 5 bases; unmatched bases: 6. CDR3 region: CASRGQGLNEQYF. In DNA form, the CDR3 reads TGTGCCAGCAGAGGACAGGGTCTTAACGAGCAGTACTTC.

The chain links TRBV11-2 to TRBJ2-7; TRBD2 agrees at 14 bases. V trimming: 5 bases; J trimming: 6 bases; junction bases outside the gene matches: 3. This CDR3 spans 14 amino acids. CDR1 and CDR2 (germline): SGHAT, FQNNGV. This CDR3 reads CASSKGLAGVEQYF. The CDR3 nucleotides read TGTGCCAGCAGCAAGGGACTAGCGGGAGTCGAGCAGTACTTC.

The chain couples TRBV5-4 to TRBJ2-1; 12 positions match TRBD2. The CDR3 length is 16 residues. Germline V gene lookup returns CDR1 SGHNT and CDR2 YYREEE (reference sequence). V lost 4 bases, J lost 2 bases, and 4 bases stayed unmatched. CDR3: CASSRTSGEAYNEQFF. The CDR3 bases are TGTGCCAGCAGCAGGACTAGCGGGGAGGCCTACAATGAGCAGTTCTTC.

The chain uses TRBV28 and TRBJ2-5; D might be TRBD2 (7 bases). The J call is in doubt because the DNA end fits TRBJ2-7 better. Germline loops: CDR1 MDHEN, CDR2 SYDVKM. This CDR3 is 14 amino acids long. CDR3 residues: CASKRGGSSYEQYF. The CDR3 nucleotides read TGTGCCAGCAAAAGGGGGGGCAGCTCCTACGAGCAGTACTTC.

The chain uses TRBV19 and TRBJ2-3; D not certain. V was trimmed by 1 base and J by 4 bases, leaving 6 bases between them. The CDR3 spans 13 residues. Germline CDR1 LNHDA, CDR2 SQIVND (reference sequence). As DNA, the CDR3 is TGTGCCAGTAGTATAGTTCGGGCAGATACGCAGTATTTT. As protein: CASSIVRADTQYF.

The table lists this clone with a few counts. The chain carries TRBV28 and TRBJ1-5, with a possible D match to TRBD1 (5 bases). CDR1 and CDR2 from the germline V gene are MDHEN and SYDVKM. CDR3 size: 15 residues. The germline V and J ends were trimmed by 6 bases and 7 bases, with 19 bases remaining between them. CDR3 sequence: CASSRPGGTGQPQHF. The CDR3 nucleotides read TGTGCCAGCAGCCGACCCGGGGGGACGGGGCAGCCCCAGCATTTT.

This clone was picked up one time. The rearrangement uses TRBV15 and TRBJ1-4, with 10 bases fitting TRBD1. The J segment lost 3 bases and the V segment lost 4 bases, leaving 5 bases of the junction unmatched. The CDR3 consists of 16 residues. The germline CDR1 and CDR2 sequences are LNHNV and YYDKDF (reference sequence). Here the CDR3 reads CATSTFGQGANEKLFF. DNA of the CDR3: TGTGCCACCAGCACTTTCGGACAGGGGGCTAATGAAAAACTGTTTTTT.

The chain uses TRBV11-2 and TRBJ1-1; no clear D. The ends were cut back, 5 bases at V and 4 bases at J, with 14 bases in the middle. From germline, CDR1 is SGHAT and CDR2 FQNNGV. CDR3 length: 14 residues. CDR3 DNA: TGTGCCAGCAGCCCAGATCCAAGTGGCACTGAAGCTTTCTTT. Amino acid sequence: CASSPDPSGTEAFF. Together with reference TRBV11-2 and TRBJ1-1, the CDR3 gives the full variable domain: EAGVAQSPRYKIIEKRQSVAFWCNPISGHATLYWYQQILGQGPKLLIQFQNNGVVDDSQLPKDRFSAERLKGVDSTLKIQPAKLEDSAVYLCASSPDPSGTEAFFGQGTRLTVV.

This sequence joins TRBV19 and TRBJ1-5, with 8 bases lining up with TRBD1. The CDR3 spans 12 residues. Germline V CDR1 and CDR2: LNHDA, SQIVND (reference sequence). The V gene end was trimmed by 3 bases and the J gene end by 8 bases; junction bases not matched to a gene: 0. The CDR3 coding sequence is TGTGCCAGTAGTATGACAGGGGAGCCCCAGCATTTT. It specifies CASSMTGEPQHF.

The chain combines TRBV28 with TRBJ2-1; no clear D. V gave up 8 bases and J gave up 8 bases, with 10 bases separating them. The CDR3 sequence is 11 residues long. Germline V gene lookup returns CDR1 MDHEN and CDR2 SYDVKM. CDR3 loop: CASLLSDEQFF. CDR3 DNA: TGTGCCAGCCTACTGAGCGATGAGCAGTTCTTC.